Detailed here is one T cell receptor beta chain. Its antigen is still unknown. There are no base qualities to consult, and no much larger clone falls within one base. Preparation of the library involved the immunoSEQ multiplex PCR assay. TCRdb retrieved this table from immuneACCESS and kept in-frame rearrangements only. Not all clones are present; in checked studies, unresolved V genes account for under half, and no reason is known for the remainder. This sample lists fewer than 150,000 clones; approximately 89% were detected once. The ten most abundant clones make up around 8.1% of the sample. Germline trimming amounts to 7 bases on V and 2 bases on J, with 3 as the count of junction bases outside the gene matches. For CDR1 and CDR2, the germline V gene lists KGHDR and SFDVKD. From the cysteine up to the phenylalanine, the CDR3 has a length of 13 residues. CDR3 DNA only is kept here, 39 bases in frame from base 1.

The data are from a study of control samples from healthy donors and cancer patients (dated by TCRdb to 2018 to 2020). The receptor chain draws on TRBV24-1 and TRBJ2-7; 8 bases in between match TRBD1. The TCR originated in a man between 18 and 35 years old in good health. Input material: blood. CDR3 sequence: CATRWTGTYEQYF. The bases are TGTGCCACCAGGTGGACAGGGACCTACGAGCAGTACTTC.